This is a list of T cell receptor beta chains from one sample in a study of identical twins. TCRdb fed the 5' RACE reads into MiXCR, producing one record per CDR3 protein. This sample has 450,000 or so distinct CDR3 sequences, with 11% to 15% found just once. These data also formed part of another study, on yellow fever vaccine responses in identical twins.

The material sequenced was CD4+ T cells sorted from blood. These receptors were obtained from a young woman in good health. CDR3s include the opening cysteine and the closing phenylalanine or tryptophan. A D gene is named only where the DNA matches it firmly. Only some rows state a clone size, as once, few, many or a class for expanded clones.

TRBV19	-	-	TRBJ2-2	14	CASSIRIGSGELFF	TGTGCCAGTAGTATACGAATCGGTTCCGGGGAGCTGTTTTTT
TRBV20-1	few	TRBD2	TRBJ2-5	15	CSAGLAGGVGETQYF	TGCAGTGCTGGACTAGCGGGGGGTGTAGGGGAGACCCAGTACTTC
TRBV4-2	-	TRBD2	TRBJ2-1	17	CASSQVQAGGSYNEQFF	TGTGCCAGCAGCCAAGTACAAGCGGGGGGGAGTTACAATGAGCAGTTCTTC
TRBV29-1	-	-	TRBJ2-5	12	CSVYSGQETQYF	TGCAGCGTTTATTCGGGGCAAGAGACCCAGTACTTC
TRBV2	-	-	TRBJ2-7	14	CASREPGAGYEQYF	TGTGCCAGCAGGGAACCTGGGGCAGGCTACGAGCAGTACTTC
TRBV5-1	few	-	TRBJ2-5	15	CASSLAFLYQETQYF	TGCGCCAGCAGCTTGGCATTCCTCTACCAAGAGACCCAGTACTTC
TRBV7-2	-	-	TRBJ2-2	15	CASSPLGSLGGELFF	TGTGCCAGCAGCCCACTAGGTTCCCTCGGCGGGGAGCTGTTTTTT
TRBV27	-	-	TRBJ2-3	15	CASSSRPDRTDTQYF	TGTGCCAGCAGTTCCCGACCGGACCGCACAGATACGCAGTATTTT
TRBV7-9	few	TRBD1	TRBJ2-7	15	CASSLPTGRLHEQYF	TGTGCCAGCAGCCTACCGACAGGGCGTCTTCACGAGCAGTACTTC
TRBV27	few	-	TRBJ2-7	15	CASSLQGTLSYEQYF	TGTGCCAGCAGTTTACAGGGGACTTTGTCCTACGAGCAGTACTTC
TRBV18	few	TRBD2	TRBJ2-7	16	CASSPGTSGGTYEQYF	TGTGCCAGCTCACCAGGGACTAGCGGGGGTACCTACGAGCAGTACTTC
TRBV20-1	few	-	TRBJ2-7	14	CSARRAGTTYEQYF	TGCAGTGCTAGGAGGGCAGGGACCACCTACGAGCAGTACTTC
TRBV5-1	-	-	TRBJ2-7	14	CASMGTASSYEQYF	TGCGCCAGCATGGGAACAGCCAGCTCCTACGAGCAGTACTTC
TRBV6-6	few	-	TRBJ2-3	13	CASSYPGADTQYF	TGTGCCAGCAGTTACCCAGGGGCGGATACGCAGTATTTT
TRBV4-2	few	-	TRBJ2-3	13	CASSQPGTGRQYF	TGTGCCAGCAGCCAACCCGGGACTGGCCGCCAGTATTTT